This TCR beta chain is drawn from a study of CD8+ T cells in alopecia areata. The study, taken as a whole, reports: Especially in alopecia totalis/universalis, lesional scalp showed greater clonality than normal scalp did.

Turning to this clone: Its antigen is not identified.

Following extraction, RNA underwent reverse transcription to cDNA, which served as the sequencing template. TCRdb keeps only in-frame clones here, not all; method: immunoSEQ multiplex PCR. The table has 150,000 to 200,000 clones, 45% to 60% seen once. PBMCs yielded sorted CD4+ and CD8+ T cells. The sequenced sample consisted of CD4+ T cells sorted from blood. This clonotype was sampled from a human donor in good health.

CDR3 DNA sequence: TGTGCCAGCAGCTCGACTAGCGGGACAAACATTCAGTACTTC. Amino acids: CASSSTSGTNIQYF. The chain carries TRBV9 and TRBJ2-4, with 11 bases aligning to TRBD2. The CDR3 consists of 14 residues. J gave up 6 bases and V 4 bases, and 3 bases lay outside the gene matches. Germline values: CDR1 SGDLS, CDR2 YYNGEE.